The 20 T cell receptor beta chains given below trace back to one sample, sequenced in a study of Ad26.COV2.S vaccination and SARS-CoV-2 variants. Assay: immunoSEQ multiplex PCR; the TCRdb copy retains only in-frame clones and omits some. Of some 330,000 clones in the sample, roughly 90% were seen once. Indicated treatment: 15 to 20 received Ad26.COV2.S at low or high dose, single or two shots; 5 received placebo; per-sample allocation not given. Each sample was drawn 63 days after the first injection (of vaccine or placebo). This sample comprised peripheral blood, obtained in a trial of Ad26.COV2.S vaccine versus placebo. Every receptor here comes from a person aged 18 to 59 who received the Ad26.COV2.S COVID-19 vaccine or a placebo.

The chain joins TRBV2 to TRBJ1-6; D perhaps matches TRBD1 (5 bases). The CDR3 is made up of 14 amino acids. V dropped 7 bases and J dropped 7 bases, with 14 bases sitting between them. CDR1 is SNHLY, CDR2 FYNNEI, per germline. CDR3: CASKETAPNSPLHF. CDR3 DNA sequence: TGTGCCAGCAAAGAGACAGCACCCAATTCACCCCTCCACTTT.

V is TRBV5-8 and J is TRBJ1-2; D unresolved. Trimming stripped 4 bases from V and 2 bases from J, with 3 bases between. The CDR3 contains 11 residues. Germline CDR1 is SGHTS and CDR2 is YDEGEE. The CDR3 coding sequence is TGTGCCAGCAGCCTCAACTATGGCTACACCTTC. This translates into CASSLNYGYTF. Together with reference TRBV5-8 and TRBJ1-2, the CDR3 gives the full variable domain: EAGVTQSPTHLIKTRGQQATLRCSPISGHTSVYWYQQALGLGLQFLLWYDEGEERNRGNFPPRFSGRQFPNYSSELNVNALELEDSALYLCASSLNYGYTFGSGTRLTVV.

The genes are TRBV6-2 or TRBV6-3 and TRBJ2-3; TRBD1 agrees at 11 bases. Trimming removed 5 bases from V and 1 base from J; junction bases left unmatched: 5. Germline lookup yields CDR1 MNHEY and CDR2 SVGEGT. There are 16 residues in the CDR3. CDR3: CASSGQGAIGTDTQYF. CDR3 bases: TGTGCCAGCAGTGGACAGGGGGCTATCGGCACAGATACGCAGTATTTT.

This clone has only one observation. V is TRBV18 and J is TRBJ1-1; 8 nucleotides align to TRBD1. Germline V gene lookup returns CDR1 KGHSH and CDR2 LQKENI. The length of the CDR3 is 14 residues. With 8 bases clipped from V and 4 bases from J, the junction kept 9 bases outside the gene matches. The CDR3 bases are TGTGCCAGCGGAATCACAGGGGGAGGCACTGAAGCTTTCTTT. This translates into CASGITGGGTEAFF.

V usage is TRBV28 and J usage is TRBJ1-5, with D maybe TRBD1 (6 bases). CDR1 is MDHEN, CDR2 SYDVKM, per germline. The CDR3 has 13 residues. V lost 5 bases, J lost 9 bases, and 14 bases lay in between. CDR3 residues: CASSRTGPGPQHF. For the CDR3, the DNA is TGTGCCAGCAGTCGTACAGGGCCGGGGCCCCAGCATTTT.

The rearrangement joins TRBV19 to TRBJ1-1; 9 bases agree with TRBD1. The CDR3 has 17 amino acids. Germline CDR1 is LNHDA and CDR2 is SQIVND (reference sequence). The V gene end was trimmed by 7 bases and the J gene end by 0 bases; junction bases not matched to a gene: 12. CDR3 coding DNA: TGTGCCAGTAACTCGCCCCCCGGGACAGGGTTGAACACTGAAGCTTTCTTT. Amino acid sequence: CASNSPPGTGLNTEAFF.

The genes are TRBV4-3 and TRBJ2-2, with TRBD1 identical over 8 bases. This CDR3 has 16 amino acids. V was pared by 0 bases and J by 6 bases, with 6 bases of the junction left unmatched. Germline CDR1 LGHNA, CDR2 YSLEER. CDR3 loop: CASSQDQGASPGELFF. Here the CDR3 DNA reads TGCGCCAGCAGCCAAGACCAGGGGGCCTCGCCCGGGGAGCTGTTTTTT.

The chain recombines TRBV7-3 with TRBJ1-1, with D hard to call. Germline V gene lookup returns CDR1 SGHTA and CDR2 FQGTGA. This CDR3 comprises 16 residues. The V and J ends lost 4 bases and 0 bases respectively, with 15 bases between them. The CDR3 loop reads CASSSNPGTMNTEAFF. DNA for the CDR3: TGTGCCAGCAGCTCAAACCCCGGCACCATGAACACTGAAGCTTTCTTT.

CDR3 coding DNA: TGTGCCAGCTCACGTGACATAACCTACAATGAGCAGTTCTTC. This codes for CASSRDITYNEQFF. The rearrangement links TRBV18 to TRBJ2-1; D remains unclear. Germline V gene data show CDR1 as KGHSH and CDR2 as LQKENI. The CDR3 has 14 residues. V lost 4 bases, J lost 2 bases, and 9 bases lay in between. Using reference TRBV18 and TRBJ2-1 for the parts outside the CDR3, the full variable domain is NAGVMQNPRHLVRRRGQEARLRCSPMKGHSHVYWYRQLPEEGLKFMVYLQKENIIDESGMPKERFSAEFPKEGPSILRIQQVVRGDSAAYFCASSRDITYNEQFFGPGTRLTVL.

This clone has only one observation. The V gene is TRBV6-5, the J gene TRBJ1-1; D not certain. The CDR3 contains 12 residues. Germline V gene sequence: CDR1 MNHEY, CDR2 SVGAGI. V was clipped by 6 bases and J by 11 bases, with 16 bases between them. The CDR3 region has the DNA TGTGCCAGCAGGCCTTCGAGCCTAGACGCTTTCTTT. Translation: CASRPSSLDAFF.

V gene TRBV29-1 combines with J gene TRBJ1-1; 8 bases are a match to TRBD1. CDR3 length: 14 residues. J was trimmed by 6 bases and V by 7 bases; bases with no gene match: 13. Germline V gene lookup returns CDR1 SQVTM and CDR2 ANQGSEA. The DNA of the CDR3 is TGCAGCGGCGGGGGGCAGGGGGCGCGATCTGAAGCTTTCTTT. It codes for CSGGGQGARSEAFF.

CDR3 DNA sequence: TGTGCCAGTAGAACAGGGTTGAACACTGAAGCTTTCTTT. Translated, it gives CASRTGLNTEAFF. The chain has TRBV19 and TRBJ1-1; the D gene is possibly TRBD1 (6 bases). The V and J ends lost 6 bases and 0 bases respectively, with 8 bases between them. This CDR3 contains 13 residues. CDR1 is LNHDA and CDR2 is SQIVND in the germline V gene (reference sequence).

The chain has TRBV24-1 and TRBJ1-1; D not resolved. V was trimmed by 0 bases and J by 1 base, leaving 8 bases between them. The length of the CDR3 is 15 residues. Germline values: CDR1 KGHDR, CDR2 SFDVKD. The CDR3 coding sequence is TGTGCCACCAGTGATTTGCACAGCCCGAACACTGAAGCTTTCTTT. Its translation is CATSDLHSPNTEAFF.

The rearrangement joins TRBV18 to TRBJ1-1; a possible D gene is TRBD1 (5 bases). The germline V gene encodes CDR1 KGHSH and CDR2 LQKENI. V dropped 6 bases and J dropped 0 bases, with 8 bases sitting between them. This CDR3 spans 13 amino acids. In DNA, the CDR3 is TGTGCCAGCTCGGGGGTGATGAACACTGAAGCTTTCTTT. As protein: CASSGVMNTEAFF.

The V gene is TRBV4-2, the J gene TRBJ1-4; D gene ambiguous. Germline V gene data show CDR1 as LGHNA and CDR2 as YNFKEQ. The CDR3 extends over 15 amino acids. The V end lost 3 bases, the J end lost 7 bases, and 15 bases lay between the germline ends. CDR3 DNA sequence: TGTGCCAGCAGCCATGCCAGCCTAACGAGTGAAAAACTGTTTTTT. Its protein product is CASSHASLTSEKLFF.

This clone was counted a few times. The chain joins TRBV5-1 to TRBJ1-1; D remains unclear. The CDR3 is 13 amino acids. Germline CDR1 reads SGHRS; CDR2 reads YFSETQ. V shed 0 bases and J shed 10 bases, with 13 bases lying between them. This CDR3 reads CASSLVVGMGAFF. DNA for the CDR3: TGCGCCAGCAGCTTGGTGGTAGGAATGGGAGCTTTCTTT. Using reference TRBV5-1 and TRBJ1-1 for the parts outside the CDR3, the full variable domain is KAGVTQTPRYLIKTRGQQVTLSCSPISGHRSVSWYQQTPGQGLQFLFEYFSETQRNKGNFPGRFSGRQFSNSRSEMNVSTLELGDSALYLCASSLVVGMGAFFGQGTRLTVV.

The chain recombines TRBV7-2 with TRBJ2-2, with 7 bases that match TRBD1. In germline, CDR1 is SGHTA, CDR2 FQGNSA. After removal of 4 bases from V and 1 base from J, the junction contained 6 bases not matched to a gene. The CDR3 sequence is 16 residues long. The DNA for the CDR3 is TGTGCCAGCAGCTCCTTAGGGACAGTGAACACCGGGGAGCTGTTTTTT. As protein: CASSSLGTVNTGELFF. The full variable domain, rest sourced from reference TRBV7-2 and TRBJ2-2, is GAGVSQSPSNKVTEKGKDVELRCDPISGHTALYWYRQSLGQGLEFLIYFQGNSAPDKSGLPSDRFSAERTGGSVSTLTIQRTQQEDSAVYLCASSSLGTVNTGELFFGEGSRLTVL.

This chain connects TRBV3-1 (or the pseudogene TRBV3-2) to TRBJ2-5; D is undetermined. Deletions cut 4 bases from V and 5 bases from J, with 14 bases between. The V gene's germline CDR1 is LGHDT and CDR2 YNNKEL (reference sequence). The CDR3 covers 14 residues. CDR3 nucleotides: TGTGCCAGCAGCCCCGGATGGCGTTTGGAGACCCAGTACTTC. It codes for CASSPGWRLETQYF.

The rearrangement links TRBV3-1 (or the pseudogene TRBV3-2) to TRBJ2-5, with D unclear. V lost 11 bases to trimming and J lost 2 bases, with 15 bases between them. CDR1 LGHDT and CDR2 YNNKEL come from the germline V gene (reference sequence). The CDR3 loop spans 13 amino acids. The CDR3 DNA reads TGTGCCTGTCGCTCCCTGGGGCAAGAGACCCAGTACTTC. It translates to CACRSLGQETQYF.

V usage is TRBV7-6 and J usage is TRBJ1-4, with D perhaps TRBD1 (5 bases). This CDR3 region has 15 residues. The ends were cut back, 2 bases at V and 3 bases at J, with 10 bases in the middle. Germline-derived CDR1 and CDR2 are SGHVS and FNYEAQ. This chain's CDR3 is CASSLNGGANEKLFF. The DNA of the CDR3 is TGTGCCAGCAGCTTAAATGGAGGGGCTAATGAAAAACTGTTTTTT.